These 25 T cell receptor beta chains originate from one sample sequenced in a study of identical twins. TCRdb re-derived calls from the 5' RACE reads in MiXCR, one entry per CDR3 protein. Among hundreds of thousands of distinct CDR3 sequences listed, around 6% were seen once. What was sequenced was naive T cells sorted from blood. The receptors derive from a man between 18 and 35 years old in good health.

In this sample, this clonotype turned up many times. The V call is TRBV21-1, the J call TRBJ2-3; the DNA was not compared with TRBD1, the D call given in the table. TRBV21-1 is termed a pseudogene. The CDR3 runs to 15 residues. CDR3: CASSTRQEYTDTQYF. DNA of the CDR3: TGTGCCAGCAGCACCCGACAGGAGTACACAGATACGCAGTATTTT.

This clonotype was counted only a few times. V is TRBV11-2 and J is TRBJ2-3, with TRBD2 matching 14 bases. The CDR3 covers 17 residues. After removal of 4 bases from V and 6 bases from J, the junction contained 9 bases not matched to a gene. Germline V gene sequence: CDR1 SGHAT, CDR2 FQNNGV. The CDR3 DNA sequence: TGTGCCAGCAGCTCAACGGGACTAGCGGGAGTCGGTGATACGCAGTATTTT. Translated: CASSSTGLAGVGDTQYF.

V gene TRBV19 combines with J gene TRBJ2-1, with no clear D. The CDR3 consists of 14 residues. V was trimmed by 5 bases and J by 3 bases, leaving 11 bases between them. Germline V lookup: CDR1 LNHDA, CDR2 SQIVND (reference sequence). The CDR3 nucleotides are TGTGCCAGTAGTCCCCGGTACGGCTACAATGAGCAGTTCTTC. Translation: CASSPRYGYNEQFF.

This clonotype showed up many times. The gene calls are TRBV20-1 and TRBJ1-1; 7 positions match TRBD1. This CDR3 has 15 residues. CDR1 is DFQATT and CDR2 is SNEGSKA in the germline V gene (reference sequence). V shed 6 bases, J shed 0 bases, and the junction held 10 bases outside the gene matches. The DNA for the CDR3 is TGCAGTGCCCAGGACCCCGGGACAGTGAACACTGAAGCTTTCTTT. Residues: CSAQDPGTVNTEAFF.

This clonotype has just a few counts. The chain links TRBV2 to TRBJ1-5; 9 bases are shared with TRBD1. The V and J ends lost 0 bases and 2 bases, in that order; junction bases with no gene match: 5. Germline V gene data show CDR1 as SNHLY and CDR2 as FYNNEI. This CDR3 contains 17 residues. The CDR3 DNA sequence: TGTGCCAGCAGTGAAGCAAGGGGACAGGGCGGCAATCAGCCCCAGCATTTT. Translation: CASSEARGQGGNQPQHF.

This clonotype was seen many times. This chain uses TRBV28 with TRBJ2-7; D remains unclear. The V end lost 10 bases, the J end lost 3 bases, and 13 bases lay between the germline ends. This CDR3 is 12 amino acids long. The germline CDR1 and CDR2 sequences are MDHEN and SYDVKM. The CDR3 DNA follows: TGTGCCACCATAGGGCCAAACTACGAGCAGTACTTC. As protein: CATIGPNYEQYF.

This sequence joins TRBV20-1 and TRBJ1-1; D is perhaps TRBD1 (6 bases). The CDR3 loop spans 16 amino acids. CDR1 and CDR2 from the germline V gene are DFQATT and SNEGSKA (reference sequence). Trimming pared 2 bases from V and 5 bases from J, leaving 21 bases between. DNA for the CDR3: TGCAGTGCTAGACCCCCGGGGGGGGCGGAGTGGACTGAAGCTTTCTTT. Protein product: CSARPPGGAEWTEAFF.

This clonotype was recorded at least ten times. The V call is TRBV20-1, the J call TRBJ2-1; no clear D. Germline lookup yields CDR1 DFQATT and CDR2 SNEGSKA (reference sequence). V was pared by 0 bases and J by 6 bases, with 15 bases between. This CDR3 is 15 amino acids long. CDR3 bases: TGCAGTGCTAGAGATTTAAGGGTCCACGCCAATGAGCAGTTCTTC. Its translation is CSARDLRVHANEQFF.

The rearrangement joins TRBV12-3 or TRBV12-4 to TRBJ2-7; D call uncertain. CDR3 size: 14 residues. Trimming took 6 bases from V and 4 from J, leaving 16 bases between them. CDR3 bases: TGTGCCAGCAGCCCTACCGCCCTTACTTACGAGCAGTACTTC. This translates into CASSPTALTYEQYF.

This clonotype has at least ten counts. The chain carries TRBV5-6 and TRBJ2-3, with D possibly being TRBD2 (6 bases). Trimming removed 6 bases at V and 2 bases at J, with 16 bases between. Germline assignment: CDR1 SGHDT and CDR2 YYEEEE. This CDR3 region has 15 residues. The CDR3 here is CASTGGSGDTDTQYF. The CDR3, as DNA: TGTGCCAGCACCGGAGGATCGGGGGACACAGATACGCAGTATTTT.

This chain's CDR3 is CASSPEGQRYEQYF. The CDR3 bases are TGTGCCAGCAGCCCAGAAGGCCAGCGCTACGAGCAGTACTTC. V is TRBV7-9 and J is TRBJ2-7; D remains unclear. Germline lookup yields CDR1 SEHNR and CDR2 FQNEAQ (reference sequence). Trimming removed 5 bases at V and 3 bases at J, with 14 bases between. The CDR3 has 14 residues.

This clonotype was seen a handful of times. The rearrangement uses TRBV30 and TRBJ1-5, with D hard to call. The germline V gene has CDR1 GTSNPN and CDR2 SVGIG (reference sequence). This CDR3 region has 13 residues. Trimming cost V 1 base and J 5 bases, with 9 bases left between them. The CDR3 is CAWSADRHQPQHF. The CDR3 bases are TGTGCCTGGAGTGCGGATCGGCATCAGCCCCAGCATTTT.

The rearrangement links TRBV6-4 to TRBJ2-3; 7 bases align to TRBD1. This CDR3 contains 13 residues. J gave up 4 bases and V 8 bases, and 6 bases lay outside the gene matches. Germline CDR1 MRHNA, CDR2 SNTAGT. This CDR3 reads CASGDSLSDTQYF. The CDR3 coding sequence is TGTGCCAGCGGGGACAGTCTTTCAGATACGCAGTATTTT.

This clonotype was seen a handful of times. The gene calls are TRBV5-1 and TRBJ2-1, with 9 nucleotides matching TRBD2. The V and J ends lost 3 bases and 2 bases, in that order; junction bases with no gene match: 3. The CDR3 extends over 15 amino acids. Germline CDR1 SGHRS, CDR2 YFSETQ. In DNA, the CDR3 is TGCGCCAGCAGCTCCGGGACTAGCCCCTACAATGAGCAGTTCTTC. This codes for CASSSGTSPYNEQFF.

This clonotype turned up a few times. The chain joins TRBV27 to TRBJ2-7, with D perhaps matching TRBD1 or TRBD2 (5 bases each). This CDR3 is built from 12 residues. V was clipped by 5 bases and J by 4 bases, with 9 bases between them. Germline loops: CDR1 MNHEY, CDR2 SMNVEV (reference sequence). CDR3 loop: CASSGGEYEQYF. The CDR3 DNA sequence: TGTGCCAGCAGTGGGGGAGAGTACGAGCAGTACTTC.

This clonotype was recorded many times. The genes are TRBV3-1 and TRBJ2-1; the D gene is possibly TRBD1 (5 bases). Per germline, CDR1 LGHDT and CDR2 YNNKEL (reference sequence). V was cut by 3 bases and J by 4 bases, with 28 bases left in between. The CDR3 has 20 amino acids. CDR3 in DNA: TGTGCCAGCAGCCATCCGCACACACCACCCCCCCAGGGTATATACAATGAGCAGTTCTTC. It encodes CASSHPHTPPPQGIYNEQFF.

A few counts support this clonotype. The chain combines TRBV18 with TRBJ2-7; 8 bases fit TRBD1. This CDR3 comprises 16 residues. Germline lookup yields CDR1 KGHSH and CDR2 LQKENI. Germline trimming cut 4 bases from V and 1 base from J; bases unmatched to any gene: 9. CDR3 region: CASSLRRGQGSYEQYF. As DNA, the CDR3 is TGTGCCAGCTCACTCCGAAGAGGACAGGGTTCCTACGAGCAGTACTTC.

At least ten counts were recorded for this clonotype. This chain uses TRBV12-3 or TRBV12-4 with TRBJ1-3; D is ambiguous. This CDR3 is 15 amino acids long. V gave up 3 bases and J gave up 2 bases, with 11 bases separating them. The CDR3 bases are TGTGCCAGCAGTTTGGGCCCGGAGGCTGGAAACACCATATATTTT. Amino acid sequence: CASSLGPEAGNTIYF.

The chain uses TRBV11-2 and TRBJ2-4; D is possibly TRBD1 (6 bases). Germline-derived CDR1 and CDR2 are SGHAT and FQNNGV. CDR3 size: 17 residues. Trimming cost V 5 bases and J 3 bases, with 20 bases left between them. CDR3 protein: CASSHGGLAEGKNIQYF. The CDR3 nucleotides are TGTGCCAGCAGCCATGGGGGCCTAGCTGAGGGCAAAAACATTCAGTACTTC.

This clonotype has at least ten counts. CDR3 loop: CASSPFGDADSYEQYF. CDR3 coding DNA: TGTGCCAGCAGTCCTTTCGGGGACGCCGACTCCTACGAGCAGTACTTC. The rearrangement joins TRBV28 to TRBJ2-7; D assignment may be TRBD1 or TRBD2 (5 bases each). V lost 5 bases and J 0 bases, leaving 17 bases between the germline ends. Germline V lookup: CDR1 MDHEN, CDR2 SYDVKM. The CDR3 length is 16 residues.

The chain carries TRBV7-3 and TRBJ1-1; perhaps TRBD1 as D (5 bases). CDR1 SGHTA and CDR2 FQGTGA come from the germline V gene. Trimming removed 0 bases from V and 6 bases from J, with 11 bases in between. CDR3 length: 14 amino acids. The CDR3 loop is CASSLTALGAEAFF. The CDR3 nucleotides are TGTGCCAGCAGCTTAACAGCCCTGGGGGCTGAAGCTTTCTTT.

This clonotype was seen many times. This chain links TRBV9 with TRBJ2-5; D tentatively reads TRBD1 or TRBD2 (5 bases each). The CDR3 contains 16 residues. V was clipped by 4 bases and J by 5 bases, with 21 bases between them. Germline V gene lookup returns CDR1 SGDLS and CDR2 YYNGEE. CDR3: CASSQRGDPSVETQYF. CDR3 DNA: TGTGCCAGCAGCCAAAGAGGGGACCCTTCGGTTGAGACCCAGTACTTC.

This clonotype was seen many times. The rearrangement links TRBV9 to TRBJ1-4; 10 bases agree with TRBD1. The CDR3 is 16 amino acids. Germline V gene data show CDR1 as SGDLS and CDR2 as YYNGEE. V trimming: 0 bases; J trimming: 8 bases; junction bases outside the gene matches: 7. CDR3 DNA sequence: TGTGCCAGCAGCGTAGCGGGGGGACAGGGGCCCGAAAAACTGTTTTTT. Translating gives CASSVAGGQGPEKLFF.

This clonotype has only a few counts. The V and J genes are TRBV6-5 and TRBJ2-7; 7 bases fit TRBD1. CDR1 and CDR2 from the germline V gene are MNHEY and SVGAGI. This CDR3 has 14 residues. V lost 2 bases and J lost 2; bases outside the gene matches: 3. CDR3 in amino acids: CASSYRDRTYEQYF. DNA for the CDR3: TGTGCCAGCAGTTACAGGGACAGAACCTACGAGCAGTACTTC.

This clonotype was picked up many times. The V gene is TRBV6-2 or TRBV6-3, the J gene TRBJ1-2, with 9 bases aligning to TRBD1. Trimming removed 4 bases from V and 9 bases from J; junction bases left unmatched: 6. This CDR3 is 13 amino acids long. Germline lookup yields CDR1 MNHEY and CDR2 SVGEGT. DNA for the CDR3: TGTGCCAGCAGTTCCACAGGGGGCGTGAGCTACACCTTC. Translation: CASSSTGGVSYTF.